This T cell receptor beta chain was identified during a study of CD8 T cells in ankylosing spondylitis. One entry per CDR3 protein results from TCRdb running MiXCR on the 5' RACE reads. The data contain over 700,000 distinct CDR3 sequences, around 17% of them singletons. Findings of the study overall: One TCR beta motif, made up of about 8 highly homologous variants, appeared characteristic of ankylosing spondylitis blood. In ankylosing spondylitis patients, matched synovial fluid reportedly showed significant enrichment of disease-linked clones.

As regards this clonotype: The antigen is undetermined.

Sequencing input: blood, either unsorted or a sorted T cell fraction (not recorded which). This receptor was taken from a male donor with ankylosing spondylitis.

CDR3: CSVAAGGPTDTQYF. As DNA, the CDR3 is TGCAGCGTTGCTGCCGGGGGGCCCACAGATACGCAGTATTTT. V gene TRBV29-1 combines with J gene TRBJ2-3; D is possibly TRBD2 (7 bases). CDR3 length equals 14 residues. Germline V lookup: CDR1 SQVTM, CDR2 ANQGSEA. With 4 bases removed from V and 2 bases from J, the gap between germline ends came to 13 bases.